The 32 T cell receptor beta chains reported below all come from one sample, sequenced in a study of spatial heterogeneity in lung cancer. TCRdb used MiXCR to reprocess the 5' RACE reads, holding one entry per CDR3 protein. The repertoire holds about 53,000 distinct CDR3 sequences, with less than 9% as singletons. Noted time point: sample taken at primary tumor resection. Sequencing of whole RNA from tumor, nontumor lung or frozen PBMC involved no sorting. The sequencing here drew on PBMCs, taken at surgery. These receptors all stem from a female donor with early-stage non-small cell lung cancer.

This chain uses TRBV6-4 with TRBJ1-6; D remains ambiguous. Trimming shortened V by 4 bases and J by 0 bases, and 10 bases separated the two germline ends. CDR1 and CDR2 from the germline V gene are MRHNA and SNTAGT. There are 16 residues in the CDR3. DNA of the CDR3: TGTGCCAGCAGTGCTCAAGTGAGCTCCTATAATTCACCCCTCCACTTT. Translating it yields CASSAQVSSYNSPLHF.

This clonotype was recorded at least ten times. The chain joins TRBV2 to TRBJ2-5, with TRBD2 as a possible D gene (6 bases). Germline CDR1 and CDR2: SNHLY and FYNNEI. The CDR3 loop spans 13 amino acids. V lost 4 bases to trimming and J lost 3 bases, with 9 bases between them. CDR3 bases: TGTGCCAGCAGTGCCCTAGCGAAAGAGACCCAGTACTTC. Its protein is CASSALAKETQYF.

In this sample, this clonotype turned up a few times. The rearrangement joins TRBV5-1 to TRBJ1-2, with TRBD1 as a possible D gene (5 bases). The V gene lost 0 bases and the J gene lost 3 bases, with 12 bases spanning the gap. CDR3 length equals 15 residues. Germline V gene lookup returns CDR1 SGHRS and CDR2 YFSETQ. The CDR3 DNA follows: TGCGCCAGCAGCTTGGTGGGCAGGGTGGACTATGGCTACACCTTC. Translating it yields CASSLVGRVDYGYTF.

This clonotype was counted at least ten times. The V gene is TRBV6-1, the J gene TRBJ2-4; 7 nucleotides line up with TRBD2. V was pared by 1 base and J by 3 bases, with 3 bases of the junction left unmatched. This CDR3 contains 15 residues. The germline CDR1 and CDR2 sequences are MNHNS and SASEGT. In DNA form, the CDR3 reads TGTGCCAGCAGTGAAGGGGGAGGGGTCAAAAACATTCAGTACTTC. Its translation: CASSEGGGVKNIQYF.

The chain recombines TRBV30 with TRBJ1-6, with D possibly matching TRBD1 (5 bases). In germline, CDR1 is GTSNPN, CDR2 SVGIG (reference sequence). The CDR3 spans 14 residues. The germline V and J ends were trimmed by 0 bases and 8 bases, with 11 bases remaining between them. The DNA for the CDR3 is TGTGCCTGGAGTGTACTACAGGAAGATTCACCCCTCCACTTT. This codes for CAWSVLQEDSPLHF.

This clonotype has ten or more counts. The V call is TRBV11-2, the J call TRBJ1-5; no definite D call. Germline V gives CDR1 SGHAT, CDR2 FQNNGV. The CDR3 is 13 residues long. V was shortened by 0 bases and J by 4 bases, with 4 bases between the two germline ends. The CDR3 DNA sequence: TGTGCCAGCAGCTTAGACGGGAATCAGCCCCAGCATTTT. Translated: CASSLDGNQPQHF.

Many counts were recorded for this clonotype. The chain is built from TRBV28 and TRBJ2-1, with 14 bases fitting TRBD2. The CDR3 runs to 15 residues. Germline lookup yields CDR1 MDHEN and CDR2 SYDVKM. With 6 bases clipped from V and 7 bases from J, the junction kept 5 bases outside the gene matches. CDR3 amino acids: CASSAGTSGGNEQFF. CDR3 nucleotide sequence: TGTGCCAGCAGCGCCGGGACTAGCGGGGGAAATGAGCAGTTCTTC. The complete variable domain, with remaining parts taken from reference TRBV28 and TRBJ2-1, reads DVKVTQSSRYLVKRTGEKVFLECVQDMDHENMFWYRQDPGLGLRLIYFSYDVKMKEKGDIPEGYSVSREKKERFSLILESASTNQTSMYLCASSAGTSGGNEQFFGPGTRLTVL.

The chain joins TRBV5-1 to TRBJ1-1; TRBD1 matches at 7 bases. V lost 3 bases, J lost 0 bases, and 5 bases stayed unmatched. The CDR3 length is 15 residues. Germline V gives CDR1 SGHRS, CDR2 YFSETQ. CDR3 protein: CASSSLGQMNTEAFF. The CDR3 DNA is TGCGCCAGCAGCTCTTTGGGACAGATGAACACTGAAGCTTTCTTT.

This clonotype was seen only a few times. This rearrangement joins TRBV6-1 to TRBJ2-3; D remains ambiguous. V dropped 0 bases and J dropped 2 bases, with 15 bases sitting between them. The CDR3 length is 17 residues. CDR1 is MNHNS, CDR2 SASEGT, per germline. The CDR3 loop reads CASSEAPPRAYTDTQYF. The CDR3 DNA sequence: TGTGCCAGCAGTGAAGCCCCCCCACGGGCCTACACAGATACGCAGTATTTT.

This clonotype showed up many times. The gene calls are TRBV20-1 and TRBJ2-3, with D possibly TRBD1 on 5 matching bases. Trimming took 4 bases from V and 5 from J, leaving 16 bases between them. CDR3 length: 14 amino acids. Looked up from germline, CDR1 is DFQATT and CDR2 is SNEGSKA (reference sequence). CDR3: CSAKRQNWVDTQYF. The CDR3 DNA follows: TGCAGTGCTAAAAGACAGAACTGGGTAGATACGCAGTATTTT.

This clonotype was seen at least ten times. The genes are TRBV20-1 and TRBJ2-6; D gene unclear. The V gene lost 6 bases and the J gene lost 1 base, with 16 bases spanning the gap. Germline CDR1 DFQATT, CDR2 SNEGSKA (reference sequence). The CDR3 is made up of 16 amino acids. CDR3 region: CSAVGRSRSGANVLTF. DNA of the CDR3: TGCAGTGCCGTGGGTCGGTCTAGGTCTGGGGCCAACGTCCTGACTTTC.

Many counts were recorded for this clonotype. V usage is TRBV10-3 and J usage is TRBJ2-5, with TRBD1 as a possible D gene (7 bases). Germline loops: CDR1 ENHRY, CDR2 SYGVKD. V was clipped by 6 bases and J by 3 bases, with 14 bases between them. The CDR3 covers 14 residues. In DNA form, the CDR3 reads TGTGCCATCAGCCGGGGGACAGTGGAAGAGACCCAGTACTTC. It translates to CAISRGTVEETQYF.

This clonotype occurred a few times. The chain joins TRBV5-4 to TRBJ2-5; 8 bases are shared with TRBD1. This CDR3 has 16 amino acids. Germline loops: CDR1 SGHNT, CDR2 YYREEE (reference sequence). V lost 4 bases, J lost 3 bases, and 11 bases stayed unmatched. The CDR3 nucleotides are TGTGCCAGCAGCAGAAACACCGGGACAGGCAAAGAGACCCAGTACTTC. Its translation: CASSRNTGTGKETQYF.

The V and J genes are TRBV7-2 and TRBJ2-3; TRBD2 matches at 8 bases. This CDR3 contains 19 residues. V trimming: 5 bases; J trimming: 2 bases; junction bases outside the gene matches: 18. Germline CDR1 is SGHTA and CDR2 is FQGNSA. Written as DNA, the CDR3 is TGTGCCAGCAGCCTGGGTGCTAGCGGGCGACAAACCTCCACAGATACGCAGTATTTT. Protein sequence: CASSLGASGRQTSTDTQYF. Based on the CDR3 plus reference TRBV7-2 and TRBJ2-3, the full variable domain is GAGVSQSPSNKVTEKGKDVELRCDPISGHTALYWYRQSLGQGLEFLIYFQGNSAPDKSGLPSDRFSAERTGGSVSTLTIQRTQQEDSAVYLCASSLGASGRQTSTDTQYFGPGTRLTVL.

Ten or more counts support this clonotype. The J gene is TRBJ1-2, the V gene TRBV29-1; no firm D call. Germline-derived CDR1 and CDR2 are SQVTM and ANQGSEA. This CDR3 is built from 13 residues. The ends were cut back, 3 bases at V and 4 bases at J, with 12 bases in the middle. The CDR3 DNA follows: TGCAGCGTTGAGGGCGGCGTTTTCTATGGCTACACCTTC. This gives the protein CSVEGGVFYGYTF.

In this sample, this clonotype turned up many times. This chain uses TRBV7-9 with TRBJ2-1; D is perhaps TRBD1 (6 bases). Trimming shortened V by 5 bases and J by 5 bases, and 19 bases separated the two germline ends. Germline loops: CDR1 SEHNR, CDR2 FQNEAQ (reference sequence). The CDR3 length is 16 residues. In nucleotides, the CDR3 is TGTGCCAGCAGCCCGTCGGGACACCGAACGAACAATGAGCAGTTCTTC. Translation gives CASSPSGHRTNNEQFF.

The chain is built from TRBV3-1 and TRBJ1-5; 7 bases fit TRBD1. The CDR3 is 14 residues long. After removal of 3 bases from V and 5 bases from J, the junction contained 4 bases not matched to a gene. Germline loops: CDR1 LGHDT, CDR2 YNNKEL (reference sequence). CDR3 sequence reads: CASSHGTGDQPQHF. In nucleotides, the CDR3 is TGTGCCAGCAGCCATGGTACAGGGGATCAGCCCCAGCATTTT.

The chain carries TRBV7-6 and TRBJ2-2; D not certain. Per germline, CDR1 SGHVS and CDR2 FNYEAQ. This CDR3 region has 12 residues. V shed 1 base and J shed 6 bases, with 3 bases lying between them. DNA for the CDR3: TGTGCCAGCAGCTTAGGACCCGGGGAGCTGTTTTTT. It encodes CASSLGPGELFF. The entire variable domain, with the rest obtained from reference TRBV7-6 and TRBJ2-2, is as follows: GAGVSQSPRYKVTKRGQDVALRCDPISGHVSLYWYRQALGQGPEFLTYFNYEAQQDKSGLPNDRFSAERPEGSISTLTIQRTEQRDSAMYRCASSLGPGELFFGEGSRLTVL.

This clonotype was detected ten times or more. V is TRBV4-3 and J is TRBJ2-5; D remains ambiguous. The CDR3 consists of 13 residues. V lost 5 bases and J lost 0, with 7 bases in between. The V gene's germline CDR1 is LGHNA and CDR2 YSLEER. CDR3: CASSNTYQETQYF. The CDR3 DNA reads as TGCGCCAGCAGCAATACGTACCAAGAGACCCAGTACTTC.

This clonotype showed up many times. The chain couples TRBV7-8 to TRBJ2-7; TRBD1 aligns across 7 bases. The V segment lost 2 bases and the J segment 4 bases; nucleotides outside the gene matches: 2. This CDR3 region has 13 residues. Germline loops: CDR1 SGHVS, CDR2 FQNEAQ. CDR3: CASSLNRGYEQYF. The CDR3 DNA sequence: TGTGCCAGCAGCTTAAACAGGGGTTACGAGCAGTACTTC.

Many counts were recorded for this clonotype. The rearrangement links TRBV11-2 to TRBJ2-1; 9 bases fit TRBD1. This CDR3 has 15 amino acids. Germline V gene lookup returns CDR1 SGHAT and CDR2 FQNNGV. Trimming took 4 bases from V and 4 from J; bases not matched to a gene: 5. The chain's CDR3 is CASSSDRGVYNEQFF. CDR3 bases: TGTGCCAGCAGCTCGGACAGGGGTGTTTACAATGAGCAGTTCTTC.

At least ten counts were recorded for this clonotype. The gene calls are TRBV20-1 and TRBJ1-2; tentatively, D is TRBD1 (5 bases). V was trimmed by 0 bases and J by 2 bases, leaving 13 bases between them. This CDR3 has 15 amino acids. In germline, CDR1 is DFQATT, CDR2 SNEGSKA (reference sequence). The CDR3 loop reads CSARETGRTNYGYTF. CDR3 DNA: TGCAGTGCTAGAGAAACGGGACGGACAAACTATGGCTACACCTTC.

This clonotype was counted between two and nine times. The chain joins TRBV2 to TRBJ2-3; TRBD1 aligns across 10 bases. The CDR3 sequence is 15 residues long. Germline V CDR1 and CDR2: SNHLY, FYNNEI. J lost 4 bases, V lost 7 bases, and 8 bases had no gene match. The CDR3, as DNA: TGTGCCAGCACTTCCCGGGACAGGGGATCAGATACGCAGTATTTT. This codes for CASTSRDRGSDTQYF.

This clonotype was seen repeatedly, ten times or more. This chain connects TRBV29-1 to TRBJ1-3; D is uncertain. This CDR3 contains 12 residues. Germline values: CDR1 SQVTM, CDR2 ANQGSEA. V lost 5 bases to trimming and J lost 2 bases, with 7 bases between them. The CDR3 sequence: CSVWVPGNTIYF. CDR3 nucleotide sequence: TGCAGCGTTTGGGTTCCTGGAAACACCATATATTTT.

The CDR3 region has the DNA TGCAGTGCCACTCCGGACCCCAACACTGAAGCTTTCTTT. Amino acids: CSATPDPNTEAFF. V is TRBV20-1 and J is TRBJ1-1; no firm D call. Between the trimmed V and J ends, which lost 6 bases and 2 bases, there was a span of 13 bases. Germline V gives CDR1 DFQATT, CDR2 SNEGSKA (reference sequence). The CDR3 covers 13 residues.

This clonotype was detected many times. The chain links TRBV7-8 to TRBJ2-3; D unclear. Between the trimmed V and J ends, which lost 3 bases and 3 bases, there was a span of 13 bases. CDR3 length: 15 amino acids. Germline CDR1 reads SGHVS; CDR2 reads FQNEAQ. The CDR3 nucleotides read TGTGCCAGCAGCTTGGGCTGGGGTCGGACAGATACGCAGTATTTT. Encoded protein: CASSLGWGRTDTQYF.

This clonotype was observed at least ten times. The chain uses TRBV14 and TRBJ2-6, with a possible D match to TRBD1 (5 bases). The CDR3 consists of 16 residues. V lost 4 bases, J lost 0 bases, and 10 bases lay in between. The germline V gene has CDR1 SGHDN and CDR2 FVKESK. CDR3 sequence reads: CASSLGHHSGANVLTF. CDR3 DNA sequence: TGTGCCAGCAGCCTCGGACACCACTCTGGGGCCAACGTCCTGACTTTC.

This clonotype was recorded many times. This chain connects TRBV29-1 to TRBJ2-3; D is tentatively TRBD1 or TRBD2 (5 bases each). The CDR3 is 13 amino acids. Germline V lookup: CDR1 SQVTM, CDR2 ANQGSEA. The ends were cut back, 5 bases at V and 2 bases at J, with 11 bases in the middle. The CDR3 sequence: CSVSGTNTDTQYF. The CDR3, as DNA: TGCAGCGTTTCCGGGACCAACACAGATACGCAGTATTTT.

In its sample, this clonotype was seen many times. The rearrangement links TRBV4-1 to TRBJ2-4; no firm D call. V gave up 1 base and J gave up 0 bases, with 10 bases separating them. CDR1 and CDR2 (germline): MGHRA, YSYEKL. The CDR3 is made up of 16 amino acids. CDR3 region: CASSQVPGQAKNIQYF. CDR3 bases: TGCGCCAGCAGCCAAGTTCCCGGGCAAGCCAAAAACATTCAGTACTTC.

This clonotype was recorded many times. The V and J genes are TRBV5-8 and TRBJ2-4; 8 bases map to TRBD2. The CDR3 runs 18 residues. Germline lookup yields CDR1 SGHTS and CDR2 YDEGEE. The junction had 8 bases not matched to a gene; V was cut back by 0 bases and J by 0 bases. The CDR3 here is CASSLEFVRGGAKNIQYF. CDR3 DNA sequence: TGTGCCAGCAGCTTGGAATTTGTACGGGGGGGAGCCAAAAACATTCAGTACTTC.

This clonotype was observed at least ten times. The genes are TRBV7-8 and TRBJ1-4, with 8 bases that match TRBD1. V shed 5 bases and J 7 bases; nucleotides not matched to a gene: 9. Germline-derived CDR1 and CDR2 are SGHVS and FQNEAQ. The CDR3 is 15 residues long. CDR3 DNA sequence: TGTGCCAGCAGCCCCGGGACAGGTCGCGTTGAAAAACTGTTTTTT. The encoded protein is CASSPGTGRVEKLFF.

This chain joins TRBV25-1 and TRBJ2-4; D is undetermined. Germline V gene data show CDR1 as MGHDK and CDR2 as SYGVNS. The CDR3 covers 14 residues. Deletions cut 3 bases from V and 0 bases from J, with 6 bases between. The CDR3 here is CASSDTPAKNIQYF. For the CDR3, the DNA is TGTGCCAGCAGTGACACACCAGCCAAAAACATTCAGTACTTC. Together with reference TRBV25-1 and TRBJ2-4, the CDR3 gives the full variable domain: EADIYQTPRYLVIGTGKKITLECSQTMGHDKMYWYQQDPGMELHLIHYSYGVNSTEKGDLSSESTVSRIRTEHFPLTLESARPSHTSQYLCASSDTPAKNIQYFGAGTRLSVL.